This record concerns one TCR beta chain sequence. Its specificity is unknown. Primers for the PCR totalled 60 Vbeta and 13 Jbeta. Here immunoSEQ multiplex PCR was the method, and the copy in TCRdb shows in-frame clones only, minus some. The sample consists of 130,000 or so clones, about 74% of them appearing once. This sample was taken from a study of cytomegalovirus exposure and HLA in healthy donors. Looking at the study overall: T cells numbering around 190 million yielded more than 100 million unique TCR beta sequences in an earlier analysis. General study results and limits: In vitro confirmation showed three CMV-associated chains to be CMV antigen specific. Indistinguishability led to the exclusion of some V segments, TRBV6-2 and TRBV6-3 included.

CDR3 length equals 17 residues. J lost 0 bases, V lost 6 bases, and 7 bases had no gene match. CDR1 is SEHNR and CDR2 is FQNEAQ in the germline V gene (reference sequence). This TCR derives from a man aged 40-50 years in good health and CMV-seropositive. The sample consisted of PBMCs. The chain recombines TRBV7-9 with TRBJ2-6; 8 nucleotides line up with TRBD1. CDR3 amino acids: CASSFDRGFSGANVLTF. CDR3 bases: TGTGCCAGCAGTTTCGACAGGGGCTTCTCTGGGGCCAACGTCCTGACTTTC.